This entry lists 13 T cell receptor beta chains sequenced from one sample in a study of shared clonotypes between healthy human individuals (dated by TCRdb to 2020 to 2022). The method was the immunoSEQ multiplex PCR assay. TCRdb stores this immuneACCESS table with in-frame sequences only. Part of the clones is absent; in the studies checked, under half of the shortfall reflects unresolved V genes, and no reason is known for the rest. This sample is represented by about 2.4 million clones; approximately 93% of them were singletons. Approximately 0.36% of the sample is taken by the ten largest. Sequenced input: naive CD4+ T cells from PBMCs. The intended sense of this specimen's cell subset or site label: CD45RA+ positively selected. These receptors originate from a man between 18 and 35 years old in good health. Some clones in this sample may be carry-over from other donors' samples.

This chain connects TRBV29-1 to TRBJ2-1; possible D gene TRBD2, 6 bases. This CDR3 region has 15 residues. The V end lost 5 bases, the J end lost 0 bases, and 14 bases lay between the germline ends. Germline V lookup: CDR1 SQVTM, CDR2 ANQGSEA. Here the CDR3 DNA reads TGCAGCGTTCTGGGAGGTTTCAGCTCCTACAATGAGCAGTTCTTC. Its translation: CSVLGGFSSYNEQFF.

This clone has just a few counts. The chain is built from TRBV6-1 and TRBJ1-5; D is ambiguous. CDR3 length: 14 residues. The germline CDR1 and CDR2 sequences are MNHNS and SASEGT. V gave up 7 bases and J gave up 3 bases, with 13 bases separating them. The CDR3 bases are TGTGCCAGCACCACGATAGCCAACAATCAGCCCCAGCATTTT. Protein product: CASTTIANNQPQHF.

The rearrangement uses TRBV6-1 and TRBJ2-1; D unresolved. Germline lookup yields CDR1 MNHNS and CDR2 SASEGT. This CDR3 is 14 amino acids long. V lost 8 bases to trimming and J lost 4 bases, with 15 bases between them. The CDR3 spells CASRPLPVYNEQFF. CDR3 in DNA: TGTGCCAGCCGCCCCCTGCCCGTTTACAATGAGCAGTTCTTC.

V is TRBV5-1 and J is TRBJ2-7, with 10 bases aligning to TRBD2. Germline CDR1 is SGHRS and CDR2 is YFSETQ. The V and J ends lost 3 bases and 6 bases, in that order; junction bases with no gene match: 9. The CDR3 spans 15 residues. The CDR3 reads CASSSTGLAGVEQYF. CDR3 nucleotides: TGCGCCAGCAGCTCTACTGGGCTAGCGGGAGTCGAGCAGTACTTC.

This sequence joins TRBV6-1 and TRBJ2-1; TRBD2 aligns across 11 bases. CDR3 length: 16 amino acids. The germline gives CDR1 MNHNS, CDR2 SASEGT. V shed 4 bases, J shed 4 bases, and the junction held 6 bases outside the gene matches. As DNA, the CDR3 is TGTGCCAGCAGTGGATCCGGGACTAGCGGTTACAATGAGCAGTTCTTC. The encoded protein is CASSGSGTSGYNEQFF.

J is TRBJ2-1 and V is TRBV4-2, with D possibly matching TRBD1 (8 bases). This CDR3 is 16 amino acids long. Germline V lookup: CDR1 LGHNA, CDR2 YNFKEQ. V lost 6 bases to trimming and J lost 6 bases, with 21 bases between them. The CDR3 DNA reads TGTGCCAGCAGTTCAGGGGGCGCGGGAGTAATCAATGAGCAGTTCTTC. Translating gives CASSSGGAGVINEQFF.

The chain recombines TRBV18 with TRBJ2-4, with D unclear. CDR1 is KGHSH and CDR2 is LQKENI in the germline V gene. Trimming cost V 3 bases and J 7 bases, with 16 bases left between them. The length of the CDR3 is 15 residues. CDR3 region: CASSPSYGRGNIQYF. The CDR3 DNA reads as TGTGCCAGCTCACCCTCCTACGGGCGTGGGAACATTCAGTACTTC. The full variable domain, with the rest looked up from reference TRBV18 and TRBJ2-4, is NAGVMQNPRHLVRRRGQEARLRCSPMKGHSHVYWYRQLPEEGLKFMVYLQKENIIDESGMPKERFSAEFPKEGPSILRIQQVVRGDSAAYFCASSPSYGRGNIQYFGAGTRLSVL.

The rearrangement joins TRBV28 to TRBJ2-2, with D unresolved. CDR1 is MDHEN and CDR2 is SYDVKM in the germline V gene. The V gene lost 3 bases and the J gene lost 7 bases, with 6 bases spanning the gap. The CDR3 length is 12 residues. Written as DNA, the CDR3 is TGTGCCAGCAGTTTTCTAGGCGGGGAGCTGTTTTTT. Encoded protein: CASSFLGGELFF.

This clone was counted once. The V gene is TRBV28, the J gene TRBJ2-7; TRBD1 agrees at 10 bases. CDR1 is MDHEN and CDR2 is SYDVKM in the germline V gene. There are 15 residues in the CDR3. V was pared by 2 bases and J by 6 bases, with 7 bases of the junction left unmatched. This CDR3 is CASSLNLGTGVEQYF. The CDR3 coding sequence is TGTGCCAGCAGTTTAAATCTCGGGACAGGGGTCGAGCAGTACTTC.

This clone appeared once. The chain is built from TRBV18 and TRBJ2-1; D perhaps matches TRBD1 (5 bases). V dropped 3 bases and J dropped 9 bases, with 12 bases sitting between them. The CDR3 covers 13 residues. CDR1 and CDR2 from the germline V gene are KGHSH and LQKENI. CDR3 sequence: CASSPRDGGEQFF. As DNA, the CDR3 is TGTGCCAGCTCACCCAGGGATGGCGGTGAGCAGTTCTTC.

The chain has TRBV7-9 and TRBJ2-7; tentatively, D is TRBD2 (5 bases). CDR1 SEHNR and CDR2 FQNEAQ come from the germline V gene (reference sequence). Trimming took off 1 base at V and 0 bases at J, with 10 bases between the two ends. The CDR3 covers 15 residues. The CDR3 is CASSLGGPSSYEQYF. For the CDR3, the DNA is TGTGCCAGCAGCTTAGGCGGGCCAAGCTCCTACGAGCAGTACTTC.

Concerning this clone itself: At one end, the junction sequence differs from germline, possibly due to a read error. The V call is TRBV23-1, the J call TRBJ1-1; D uncertain. TRBV23-1 is given ORF status, its function remaining uncertain. CDR3 length: 16 amino acids. The CDR3 region has the DNA TGCGCCAGCAGTCATACAGTAGGACGGAACGTAGCTGAAGTTTTCTTT. Translating it yields CASSHTVGRNVAEVFF.

The chain carries TRBV29-1 and TRBJ2-7; D is unclear. V dropped 5 bases and J dropped 3 bases, with 14 bases sitting between them. This CDR3 is built from 13 residues. Germline-derived CDR1 and CDR2 are SQVTM and ANQGSEA. The CDR3 region is CSVRSTPSYEQYF. In DNA, the CDR3 is TGCAGCGTTCGGTCCACCCCGAGCTACGAGCAGTACTTC.